The 11 T cell receptor beta chains given below trace back to one sample, sequenced in a study of shared T cell receptors in the human thymus. Repertoires were generated with immunoSEQ multiplex PCR, while TCRdb's copy carries only in-frame clones and drops some. The sample lists 600,000 to 900,000 clones, 70% to 90% occurring once. The same data also went into a second study, on human thymus T cells.

The sample was thymocytes. Source of these receptors: a girl under two years old with a congenital heart defect.

The J gene is TRBJ1-1, the V gene TRBV10-3; D is perhaps TRBD1 (6 bases). CDR3 length: 16 amino acids. Trimming cost V 2 bases and J 2 bases, with 15 bases left between them. Germline loops: CDR1 ENHRY, CDR2 SYGVKD. CDR3 nucleotide sequence: TGTGCCATCAGTGAGCCGCGTGGGGGGGCTAACACTGAAGCTTTCTTT. This encodes CAISEPRGGANTEAFF.

This sequence joins TRBV6-6 and TRBJ1-4, with 7 bases identical to TRBD1. The germline CDR1 and CDR2 sequences are MNHNY and SVGAGI (reference sequence). Germline trimming cut 4 bases from V and 8 bases from J; bases unmatched to any gene: 10. The CDR3 is 15 residues long. The CDR3 loop reads CASSFGDRVGEKLFF. The CDR3, as DNA: TGTGCCAGCAGTTTCGGCGACAGGGTTGGAGAAAAACTGTTTTTT.

Comment on this clone: The junction differs from germline at one of its ends, possibly a read error. Other nucleotide sequences in the sample specify the same CDR3. V and J are TRBV9 and TRBJ1-6, with TRBD1 identical over 7 bases. Per germline, CDR1 SGDLS and CDR2 YYNGEE. The CDR3 runs 18 residues. Written as DNA, the CDR3 is TGTGCCAGCAGCGTAGCTTGGGACAGCAGCTCCTATAATTCCCCCCTCCACTTT. This gives the protein CASSVAWDSSSYNSPLHF.

This clone was detected once. The V and J genes are TRBV6-5 and TRBJ1-4, with TRBD1 matching 8 bases. CDR3 length: 14 amino acids. Trimming cost V 6 bases and J 7 bases; bases outside gene matches: 7. Germline CDR1 and CDR2: MNHEY and SVGAGI. The CDR3 nucleotides are TGTGCCAGCAGACGGACAGGGAGGGGTGAAAAACTGTTTTTT. Residues: CASRRTGRGEKLFF.

This sequence joins TRBV2 and TRBJ2-2; 9 nucleotides line up with TRBD2. The germline gives CDR1 SNHLY, CDR2 FYNNEI. The V segment lost 6 bases and the J segment 3 bases; nucleotides outside the gene matches: 8. This CDR3 is 16 amino acids long. The CDR3 here is CASRRLAGGYTGELFF. The CDR3, as DNA: TGTGCCAGCAGAAGATTGGCGGGGGGGTACACCGGGGAGCTGTTTTTT.

This clone was seen only once. The V call is TRBV7-2, the J call TRBJ2-1; D is possibly TRBD2 (7 bases). Deletions cut 5 bases from V and 8 bases from J, with 16 bases between. The CDR3 is 14 amino acids. Per germline, CDR1 SGHTA and CDR2 FQGNSA. Written as DNA, the CDR3 is TGTGCCAGCAGCCCGACCGGGGGGCCCTATGAGCAGTTCTTC. Amino acid sequence: CASSPTGGPYEQFF. Full variable domain (missing parts from reference TRBV7-2 and TRBJ2-1): GAGVSQSPSNKVTEKGKDVELRCDPISGHTALYWYRQSLGQGLEFLIYFQGNSAPDKSGLPSDRFSAERTGGSVSTLTIQRTQQEDSAVYLCASSPTGGPYEQFFGPGTRLTVL.

V is TRBV2 and J is TRBJ1-6, with a tentative D call TRBD1 (6 bases). Germline V gene data show CDR1 as SNHLY and CDR2 as FYNNEI. Deletions cut 6 bases from V and 8 bases from J, with 14 bases between. The CDR3 has 14 amino acids. In DNA, the CDR3 is TGTGCCAGCAGGGGGGGGCGGTGGGATTCACCCCTCCACTTT. Amino acid sequence: CASRGGRWDSPLHF. Looking up the rest from reference TRBV2 and TRBJ1-6 gives the full variable domain: EPEVTQTPSHQVTQMGQEVILRCVPISNHLYFYWYRQILGQKVEFLVSFYNNEISEKSEIFDDQFSVERPDGSNFTLKIRSTKLEDSAMYFCASRGGRWDSPLHFGNGTRLTVT.

The V and J genes are TRBV2 and TRBJ2-2; 7 bases are a match to TRBD2. In germline, CDR1 is SNHLY, CDR2 FYNNEI. Germline trimming cut 8 bases from V and 4 bases from J; bases unmatched to any gene: 7. CDR3 length equals 14 residues. The CDR3 DNA reads TGTGCCAGCTGGGGGAGGGTAACCACCGGGGAGCTGTTTTTT. As protein: CASWGRVTTGELFF. Supplemented by reference TRBV2 and TRBJ2-2, the full variable domain reads EPEVTQTPSHQVTQMGQEVILRCVPISNHLYFYWYRQILGQKVEFLVSFYNNEISEKSEIFDDQFSVERPDGSNFTLKIRSTKLEDSAMYFCASWGRVTTGELFFGEGSRLTVL.

The J gene is TRBJ1-6, the V gene TRBV6-1; TRBD1 matches at 8 bases. V lost 2 bases, J lost 9 bases, and 27 bases stayed unmatched. The germline CDR1 and CDR2 sequences are MNHNS and SASEGT. The CDR3 extends over 22 amino acids. The CDR3 spells CASSELGGRTGIRRRLSSPLHF. The DNA of the CDR3 is TGTGCCAGCAGTGAACTTGGAGGGAGGACAGGGATTCGGAGAAGGTTGAGTTCACCCCTCCACTTT.

The chain joins TRBV2 to TRBJ2-3, with D maybe TRBD2 (6 bases). The CDR3 covers 15 residues. V was cut by 10 bases and J by 3 bases, with 20 bases left in between. Germline CDR1 SNHLY, CDR2 FYNNEI. CDR3 sequence: CANLRRVFGTDTQYF. In DNA, the CDR3 is TGTGCCAATCTCAGGAGGGTGTTTGGAACAGATACGCAGTATTTT.

The chain recombines TRBV4-3 with TRBJ2-5; 10 bases map to TRBD2. The germline CDR1 and CDR2 sequences are LGHNA and YSLEER. The V gene end was trimmed by 0 bases and the J gene end by 3 bases; junction bases not matched to a gene: 4. The CDR3 is made up of 16 amino acids. CDR3 region: CASSQDGTSGKETQYF. CDR3 in DNA: TGCGCCAGCAGCCAAGATGGAACTAGCGGGAAAGAGACCCAGTACTTC.